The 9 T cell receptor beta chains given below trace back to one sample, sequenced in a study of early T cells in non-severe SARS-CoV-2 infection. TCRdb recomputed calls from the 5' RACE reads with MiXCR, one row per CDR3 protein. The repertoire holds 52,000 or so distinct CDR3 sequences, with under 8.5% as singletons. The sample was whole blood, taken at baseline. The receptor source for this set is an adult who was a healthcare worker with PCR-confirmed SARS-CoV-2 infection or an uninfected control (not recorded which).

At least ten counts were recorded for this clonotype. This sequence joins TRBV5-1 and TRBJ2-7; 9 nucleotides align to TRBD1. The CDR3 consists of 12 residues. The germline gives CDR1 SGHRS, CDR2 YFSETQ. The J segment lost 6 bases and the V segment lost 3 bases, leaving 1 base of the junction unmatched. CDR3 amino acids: CASSWTGAEQYF. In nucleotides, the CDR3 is TGCGCCAGCAGCTGGACAGGGGCCGAGCAGTACTTC.

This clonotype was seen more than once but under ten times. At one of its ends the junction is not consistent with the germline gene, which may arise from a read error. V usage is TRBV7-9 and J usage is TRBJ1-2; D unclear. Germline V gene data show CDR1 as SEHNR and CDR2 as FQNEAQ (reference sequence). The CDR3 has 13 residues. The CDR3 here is CASSPDTYYDYTF. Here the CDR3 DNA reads TGTGCCAGCAGCCCTGACACTTACTATGACTACACCTTC.

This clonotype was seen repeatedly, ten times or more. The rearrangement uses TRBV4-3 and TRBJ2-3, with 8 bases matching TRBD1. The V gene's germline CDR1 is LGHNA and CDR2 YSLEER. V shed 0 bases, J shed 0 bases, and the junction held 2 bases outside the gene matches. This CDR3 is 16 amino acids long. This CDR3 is CASSQETGVSTDTQYF. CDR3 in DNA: TGCGCCAGCAGCCAAGAGACAGGGGTCAGCACAGATACGCAGTATTTT.

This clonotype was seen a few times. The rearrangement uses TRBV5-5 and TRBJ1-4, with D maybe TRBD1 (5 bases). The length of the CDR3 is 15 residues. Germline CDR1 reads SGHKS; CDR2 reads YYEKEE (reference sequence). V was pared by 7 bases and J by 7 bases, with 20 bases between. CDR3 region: CASHNPAGPSEKLFF. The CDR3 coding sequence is TGTGCCAGCCACAACCCGGCAGGGCCGAGTGAAAAACTGTTTTTT.

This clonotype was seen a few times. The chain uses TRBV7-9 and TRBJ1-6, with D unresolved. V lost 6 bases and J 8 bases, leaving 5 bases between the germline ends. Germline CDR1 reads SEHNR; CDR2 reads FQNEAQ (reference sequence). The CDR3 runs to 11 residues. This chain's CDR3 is CASSHDSPLHF. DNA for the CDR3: TGTGCCAGCAGTCATGATTCACCCCTCCACTTT.

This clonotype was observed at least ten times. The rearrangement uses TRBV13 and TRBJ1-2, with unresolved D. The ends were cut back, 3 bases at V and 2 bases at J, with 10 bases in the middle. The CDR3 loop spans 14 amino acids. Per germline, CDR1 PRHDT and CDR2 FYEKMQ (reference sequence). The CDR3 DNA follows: TGTGCCAGCAGCTTTGTGGGTGAGAACTATGGCTACACCTTC. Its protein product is CASSFVGENYGYTF.

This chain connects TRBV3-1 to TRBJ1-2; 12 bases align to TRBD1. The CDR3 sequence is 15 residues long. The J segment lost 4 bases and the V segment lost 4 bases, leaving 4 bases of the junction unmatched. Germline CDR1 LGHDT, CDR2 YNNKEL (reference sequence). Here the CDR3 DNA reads TGTGCCAGCAGCCGAGGGACAGGGGGCGTCTATGGCTACACCTTC. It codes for CASSRGTGGVYGYTF.

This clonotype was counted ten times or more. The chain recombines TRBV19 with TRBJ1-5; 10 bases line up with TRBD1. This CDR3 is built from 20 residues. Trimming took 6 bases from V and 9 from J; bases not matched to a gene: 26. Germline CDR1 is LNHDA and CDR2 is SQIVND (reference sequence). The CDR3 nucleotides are TGTGCCAGTAGACTCCTTCGGGGGACAGGGGCGGAGTACGTTTTGCGGCCCCAGCATTTT. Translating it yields CASRLLRGTGAEYVLRPQHF.

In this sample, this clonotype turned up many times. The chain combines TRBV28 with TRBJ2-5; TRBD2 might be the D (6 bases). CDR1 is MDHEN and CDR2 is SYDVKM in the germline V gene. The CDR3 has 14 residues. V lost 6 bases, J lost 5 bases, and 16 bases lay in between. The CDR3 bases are TGTGCCAGCAGGCGGCAGAATAGCGGTGAGACCCAGTACTTC. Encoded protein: CASRRQNSGETQYF.